What follows are 30 T cell receptor beta chains derived from one specimen sequenced in a study of shared clonotypes between healthy human individuals. The protocol was immunoSEQ multiplex PCR, while the TCRdb copy is restricted to in-frame clones and leaves out a portion. Seen here are hundreds of thousands of clones, roughly three quarters observed once, and the top ten hold about 13%. The sequenced material came from PBMCs. These receptors all stem from a middle-aged woman in good health. Some clones in this sample may be carry-over from other donors' samples.

The chain uses TRBV28 and TRBJ2-2, with D uncertain. Germline V gene lookup returns CDR1 MDHEN and CDR2 SYDVKM. With 7 bases removed from V and 3 bases from J, the gap between germline ends came to 6 bases. The CDR3 runs to 12 residues. CDR3 sequence (DNA): TGTGCCAGCACCAGCCACACCGGGGAGCTGTTTTTT. Its protein product is CASTSHTGELFF.

The chain has TRBV18 and TRBJ1-1, with a tentative D call TRBD1 (6 bases). Trimming left V 6 bases short and J 2 bases short, with 13 bases between. Germline CDR1 reads KGHSH; CDR2 reads LQKENI. The CDR3 runs to 14 residues. The CDR3 region has the DNA TGTGCCAGCTCGGTGGGACACCGAAACACTGAAGCTTTCTTT. Its translation: CASSVGHRNTEAFF.

The rearrangement uses TRBV29-1 and TRBJ2-1, with a possible D match to TRBD2 (5 bases). CDR3 size: 12 residues. CDR1 is SQVTM and CDR2 is ANQGSEA in the germline V gene. V gave up 8 bases and J gave up 8 bases, with 16 bases separating them. CDR3 in DNA: TGCAGCAAAAGCGGATCGGGCGATGAGCAGTTCTTC. It is translated as CSKSGSGDEQFF.

The chain uses TRBV15 and TRBJ1-4; the D gene is possibly TRBD1 (5 bases). The V end was cut by 0 bases, the J end by 8 bases, with 16 bases between. The CDR3 spans 16 residues. Germline CDR1 and CDR2: LNHNV and YYDKDF (reference sequence). This CDR3 is CATSRDLSQAWEKLFF. The DNA for the CDR3 is TGTGCCACCAGCAGAGATTTATCACAGGCTTGGGAAAAACTGTTTTTT.

The sample holds one count of this clone. The V call is TRBV5-4, the J call TRBJ2-5; 9 bases align to TRBD2. J was trimmed by 4 bases and V by 4 bases; bases with no gene match: 11. CDR3 length: 16 amino acids. Looked up from germline, CDR1 is SGHNT and CDR2 is YYREEE (reference sequence). CDR3 sequence reads: CASSPALAGGLETQYF. CDR3 in DNA: TGTGCCAGCAGCCCCGCGCTGGCGGGAGGGCTAGAGACCCAGTACTTC.

The chain employs TRBV28 and TRBJ2-7; D could derive from TRBD1 or TRBD2 (5 bases each). The CDR3 runs 15 residues. V was pared by 5 bases and J by 0 bases, with 14 bases between. Per the germline V gene, CDR1 is MDHEN and CDR2 is SYDVKM. Here the CDR3 DNA reads TGTGCCAGCAGTCTGGGGGAACATTTCTCCTACGAGCAGTACTTC. Translating gives CASSLGEHFSYEQYF.

This clone was found once. CDR3 loop: CASSPGLAGTTEQYF. DNA of the CDR3: TGCGCCAGCAGTCCGGGACTAGCGGGGACTACCGAGCAGTACTTC. This sequence joins TRBV5-1 and TRBJ2-7; TRBD2 matches 13 bases. The J segment lost 6 bases and the V segment lost 5 bases, leaving 8 bases of the junction unmatched. Looked up from germline, CDR1 is SGHRS and CDR2 is YFSETQ. The CDR3 length is 15 residues.

This chain connects TRBV10-2 to TRBJ2-3; D gene unclear. Germline-derived CDR1 and CDR2 are WSHSY and SAAADI. V lost 10 bases and J lost 4, with 9 bases in between. The CDR3 runs 11 residues. CDR3 sequence (DNA): TGCGCCACCCAGTACTCAGATACGCAGTATTTT. Translation: CATQYSDTQYF.

The V and J genes are TRBV7-9 and TRBJ2-1, with 9 bases lining up with TRBD2. Unmatched junction bases numbered 1, after V lost 1 base and J lost 3 bases. The germline gives CDR1 SEHNR, CDR2 FQNEAQ (reference sequence). CDR3 length: 15 amino acids. The CDR3 spells CASSLGLADYNEQFF. As DNA, the CDR3 is TGTGCCAGCAGCTTAGGACTAGCGGACTACAATGAGCAGTTCTTC.

This chain links TRBV18 with TRBJ2-1; D is ambiguous. Per the germline V gene, CDR1 is KGHSH and CDR2 is LQKENI. V dropped 2 bases and J dropped 8 bases, with 10 bases sitting between them. This CDR3 contains 13 residues. CDR3 amino acids: CASSPISGYEQFF. CDR3 DNA: TGTGCCAGCTCACCAATCTCCGGGTATGAGCAGTTCTTC.

The chain employs TRBV5-1 and TRBJ1-1, with a tentative D call TRBD1 (6 bases). Deletions cut 3 bases from V and 2 bases from J, with 14 bases between. Germline V gives CDR1 SGHRS, CDR2 YFSETQ. CDR3 length: 15 residues. The CDR3 DNA is TGCGCCAGCAGCTGGGACGGGACAACAAACACTGAAGCTTTCTTT. Translation: CASSWDGTTNTEAFF.

The CDR3 spells CASSLFAGTSGGSTDTQYF. The CDR3 DNA follows: TGTGCCAGCAGCTTATTTGCTGGGACTAGCGGGGGGAGCACAGATACGCAGTATTTT. The rearrangement uses TRBV7-3 and TRBJ2-3; TRBD2 aligns across 15 bases. The CDR3 totals 19 residues. Unmatched junction bases numbered 6, after V lost 2 bases and J lost 0 bases. Germline loops: CDR1 SGHTA, CDR2 FQGTGA.

The rearrangement uses TRBV19 and TRBJ1-5, with D unclear. The CDR3 covers 14 residues. V was shortened by 1 base and J by 11 bases, with 15 bases between the two germline ends. Germline V CDR1 and CDR2: LNHDA, SQIVND (reference sequence). CDR3 region: CASSIAGGKWSQHF. The DNA of the CDR3 is TGTGCCAGTAGTATAGCGGGCGGGAAGTGGTCCCAGCATTTT. The full variable domain, in which reference TRBV19 and TRBJ1-5 provide the parts outside the CDR3, is DGGITQSPKYLFRKEGQNVTLSCEQNLNHDAMYWYRQDPGQGLRLIYYSQIVNDFQKGDIAEGYSVSREKKESFPLTVTSAQKNPTAFYLCASSIAGGKWSQHFGDGTRLSIL.

This clone was detected a few times. This chain connects TRBV7-6 to TRBJ2-1; 9 nucleotides agree with TRBD2. The CDR3 loop spans 15 amino acids. The germline V gene has CDR1 SGHVS and CDR2 FNYEAQ. The V segment lost 4 bases and the J segment 4 bases; nucleotides outside the gene matches: 5. As DNA, the CDR3 is TGTGCCAGCAGCTATAGCGGGAGAGGTTACAATGAGCAGTTCTTC. Translation: CASSYSGRGYNEQFF.

The gene calls are TRBV30 and TRBJ2-7; unclear D gene. Germline lookup yields CDR1 GTSNPN and CDR2 SVGIG (reference sequence). This CDR3 spans 13 amino acids. V was clipped by 4 bases and J by 0 bases, with 10 bases between them. The CDR3 DNA reads as TGTGCCTGGAACCTCTATCCCTCCTACGAGCAGTACTTC. Its protein is CAWNLYPSYEQYF.

As for this clone: This CDR3 is also generated by other DNA sequences in the sample. The chain recombines TRBV9 with TRBJ1-1; D call uncertain. The length of the CDR3 is 13 residues. The V and J ends lost 0 bases and 4 bases respectively, with 7 bases between them. CDR1 and CDR2 (germline): SGDLS, YYNGEE. The CDR3 bases are TGTGCCAGCAGCGTAGGGACTGGCACTGAAGCTTTCTTT. This translates into CASSVGTGTEAFF. Filled out from reference TRBV9 and TRBJ1-1, the complete variable domain reads DSGVTQTPKHLITATGQRVTLRCSPRSGDLSVYWYQQSLDQGLQFLIQYYNGEERAKGNILERFSAQQFPDLHSELNLSSLELGDSALYFCASSVGTGTEAFFGQGTRLTVV.

As to this clone: Compared with germline, one end of the junction differs, possibly owing to a read error. Other DNA sequences of this sample code for an identical CDR3. The CDR3 bases are TGTGCCAGCAGACCTACTGCCTCGGGCGATCAGCCTCAGCATTTT. Translating gives CASRPTASGDQPQHF. The chain uses TRBV2 and TRBJ1-5; D remains unclear. Germline loops: CDR1 SNHLY, CDR2 FYNNEI. This CDR3 spans 15 amino acids.

The chain carries TRBV10-1 and TRBJ2-1; perhaps TRBD2 as D (6 bases). CDR1 is WNHNN and CDR2 is SYGVQD in the germline V gene (reference sequence). The CDR3 runs to 14 residues. Trimming cost V 4 bases and J 10 bases, with 17 bases left between them. CDR3 in DNA: TGCGCCAGCAGTGCCTCGGGGGACGGCGAGGAGCAGTTCTTC. Its protein is CASSASGDGEEQFF.

V gene TRBV6-5 combines with J gene TRBJ1-5; 8 bases are a match to TRBD1. The germline V gene encodes CDR1 MNHEY and CDR2 SVGAGI. The CDR3 runs to 16 residues. Germline trimming cut 4 bases from V and 12 bases from J; bases unmatched to any gene: 17. In DNA, the CDR3 is TGTGCCAGCAGTTCCACTTTCCCGGGACAGGCGCTGGGCCAGCATTTT. Protein: CASSSTFPGQALGQHF.

V and J are TRBV6-5 and TRBJ2-1, with no clear D. This CDR3 is 13 amino acids long. Trimming cost V 0 bases and J 11 bases, with 11 bases left between them. Per the germline V gene, CDR1 is MNHEY and CDR2 is SVGAGI. The CDR3 here is CASSYSVPWKQFF. DNA of the CDR3: TGTGCCAGCAGTTACTCAGTTCCCTGGAAGCAGTTCTTC.

Points on this clone: This sequence may be a read error, since a much larger clone differs from it by one base. The chain links TRBV5-4 to TRBJ2-7; 7 bases align to TRBD2. This CDR3 region has 15 residues. Germline trimming cut 2 bases from V and 3 bases from J; bases unmatched to any gene: 8. The germline CDR1 and CDR2 sequences are SGHNT and YYREEE (reference sequence). The CDR3 is CASSFGTNGSYEQYF. The DNA of the CDR3 is TGTGCCAGCAGCTTTGGGACTAACGGGAGCTACGAGCAGTACTTC.

Comments on this clone: No conserved phenylalanine or tryptophan is present at the end of the CDR3, so a read error is the likely explanation. The DNA is omitted, as the CDR3 cannot be located on it reliably, and the CDR3 follows TCRdb's listing. The chain combines TRBV20-1 with TRBJ1-1. The CDR3 has 9 amino acids, counting both end residues. In germline, CDR1 is DFQATT, CDR2 SNEGSKA (reference sequence). The CDR3 loop is CSAVADSRL.

The V and J genes are TRBV2 and TRBJ2-2; 11 nucleotides agree with TRBD2. The germline V gene has CDR1 SNHLY and CDR2 FYNNEI. Trimming removed 7 bases from V and 8 bases from J; junction bases left unmatched: 9. The CDR3 contains 15 residues. CDR3 in amino acids: CASNPLTSGKGELFF. Here the CDR3 DNA reads TGTGCCAGCAATCCTCTGACTAGCGGGAAGGGGGAGCTGTTTTTT.

This chain links TRBV2 with TRBJ1-2; D may be TRBD1 (6 bases). CDR3 size: 14 residues. Trimming removed 6 bases at V and 3 bases at J, with 14 bases between. Germline lookup yields CDR1 SNHLY and CDR2 FYNNEI. The CDR3 is CASSLRDNHYGYTF. DNA of the CDR3: TGTGCCAGCAGCCTCCGGGACAACCACTATGGCTACACCTTC.

This chain connects TRBV7-7 to TRBJ2-5; unclear D gene. The CDR3 spans 13 residues. V was cut by 4 bases and J by 5 bases, with 11 bases left in between. The germline V gene has CDR1 SSHAT and CDR2 FNYEAQ (reference sequence). The CDR3 region is CASSSDGMETQYF. Here the CDR3 DNA reads TGTGCCAGCAGCTCGGACGGAATGGAGACCCAGTACTTC.

DNA of the CDR3: TGTGCCAGCAGCCGGATCGGGGAAGAGACCCAGTACTTC. Its translation: CASSRIGEETQYF. The chain links TRBV7-2 to TRBJ2-5; a possible D gene is TRBD2 (5 bases). V lost 5 bases and J 3 bases, leaving 10 bases between the germline ends. CDR1 and CDR2 (germline): SGHTA, FQGNSA. CDR3 length: 13 residues.

A few counts support this clone. Other nucleotide sequences from this sample produce the same CDR3. The genes are TRBV9 and TRBJ2-7; 7 bases match TRBD2. V shed 0 bases and J 4 bases; nucleotides not matched to a gene: 4. CDR3 size: 14 residues. Germline V gene sequence: CDR1 SGDLS, CDR2 YYNGEE. CDR3 in DNA: TGTGCCAGCAGCGTAGGACTAGCCGGGTACGAGCAGTACTTC. This encodes CASSVGLAGYEQYF.

The V and J genes are TRBV4-2 and TRBJ2-5; the match to TRBD2 covers 13 bases. The CDR3 covers 16 residues. Germline-derived CDR1 and CDR2 are LGHNA and YNFKEQ. The V gene end was trimmed by 5 bases and the J gene end by 5 bases; junction bases not matched to a gene: 8. This chain's CDR3 is CASSEGGTSGTETQYF. CDR3 DNA sequence: TGTGCCAGCAGCGAGGGAGGGACTAGCGGGACGGAGACCCAGTACTTC.

The chain couples TRBV19 to TRBJ2-7, with TRBD2 matching 8 bases. CDR1 LNHDA and CDR2 SQIVND come from the germline V gene (reference sequence). The V segment lost 5 bases and the J segment 3 bases; nucleotides outside the gene matches: 12. The CDR3 is 16 amino acids. The DNA of the CDR3 is TGTGCCAGTAGTCTCCGCCCGAGCGGGAGCGGCTACGAGCAGTACTTC. Its protein is CASSLRPSGSGYEQYF.

This clone occurred once. The chain combines TRBV29-1 with TRBJ2-1; perhaps TRBD2 as D (5 bases). Germline V gene sequence: CDR1 SQVTM, CDR2 ANQGSEA. This CDR3 has 17 residues. With 5 bases removed from V and 0 bases from J, the gap between germline ends came to 20 bases. DNA for the CDR3: TGCAGCGTTTCGAGGGCTCTAGACTACATCTCCTACAATGAGCAGTTCTTC. Protein product: CSVSRALDYISYNEQFF.